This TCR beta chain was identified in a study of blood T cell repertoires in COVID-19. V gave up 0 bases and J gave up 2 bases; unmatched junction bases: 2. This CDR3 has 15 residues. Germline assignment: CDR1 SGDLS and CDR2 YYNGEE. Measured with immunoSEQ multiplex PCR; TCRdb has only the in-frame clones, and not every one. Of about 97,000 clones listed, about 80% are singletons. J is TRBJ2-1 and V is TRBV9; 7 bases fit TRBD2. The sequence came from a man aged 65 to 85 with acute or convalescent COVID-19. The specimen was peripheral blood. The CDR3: CASSVGSGPYNEQFF. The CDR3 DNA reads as TGTGCCAGCAGCGTAGGTAGCGGGCCCTACAATGAGCAGTTCTTC.